Listed below are T cell receptor beta chains from one sample, sequenced in a study of blood T cell repertoires in COVID-19. Generated by immunoSEQ multiplex PCR, the TCRdb table keeps only in-frame clones and is missing some. This table has 35,000 to 45,000 clones, approximately 85% appearing once. The sequenced sample consisted of peripheral blood. Every receptor here comes from a man aged 65 to 79 with acute or convalescent COVID-19. Each CDR3 is given with its conserved first and last residue. The D gene is left open where the match is weak. Clone size is given for some rows only: seen once, a few or many times, or a class if the clone is expanded.

d_gene	abundance	v_gene	j_gene	CDR3nt	CDR3aa
-	-	TRBV5-6	TRBJ1-2	TGTGCCAGCAGCCCACAGGAGAGGTATGGCTACACCTTC	CASSPQERYGYTF
-	once	TRBV28	TRBJ2-2	TGTGCCAGCAGCTCAGATTCGTCCGGGGAGCTGTTTTTT	CASSSDSSGELFF
TRBD2	-	TRBV19	TRBJ2-7	TGTGCCAGTCGAACAATTAGCGGGAGCTCCTACGAGCAGTACTTC	CASRTISGSSYEQYF
-	-	TRBV7-3	TRBJ2-6	TGTGCCAGCAGCTTAAGGCCGATTGCACCTGGGGCCAACGTCCTGACTTTC	CASSLRPIAPGANVLTF
-	once	TRBV10-3	TRBJ2-1	TGTGCCATCAGTGGCGTCAATGAGCAGTTCTTC	CAISGVNEQFF
-	-	TRBV4-2	TRBJ2-1	TGTGCCAGCAGTCCGGTGCCGGGAGAGCAGTTCTTC	CASSPVPGEQFF
TRBD2	few	TRBV19	TRBJ2-7	TGTGCCAGTAGTATGGCTAGCGGGGGTTTCTACGAGCAGTACTTC	CASSMASGGFYEQYF
-	-	TRBV14	TRBJ1-1	TGTGCCAGCAGCCAAGTGGCGGGGAACACTGAAGCTTTCTTT	CASSQVAGNTEAFF
TRBD1	-	TRBV4-1	TRBJ1-5	TGCGCCAGCAGCCAAGATGCCGGGACAGGGGGTGGAAGCAATCAGCCCCAGCATTTT	CASSQDAGTGGGSNQPQHF
TRBD2	-	TRBV24-1	TRBJ2-3	TGTGCCACCAGTGATCGGAAGCGGGGTAGCACAGATACGCAGTATTTT	CATSDRKRGSTDTQYF
TRBD1	-	TRBV25-1	TRBJ2-5	TGTGCCAGCAAGACAGGGGGGGAGACCCAGTACTTC	CASKTGGETQYF
TRBD2	once	TRBV6-5	TRBJ2-5	TGTGCCAGTACTCTAGCGGGAACGAGGAAAGAGACCCAGTACTTC	CASTLAGTRKETQYF
-	-	TRBV3-1/TRBV3-2	TRBJ1-3	TGTGCCAGCTTGAGCGCTGGAAACACCATATATTTT	CASLSAGNTIYF